This passage covers 22 T cell receptor beta chains from one sample sequenced in a study of T cells in localized non-small cell lung cancer (dated by TCRdb to the early 2020s). The library was obtained by the immunoSEQ multiplex PCR assay. The table comes from immuneACCESS by way of TCRdb, which keeps in-frame sequences with V and J called. Part of the clones is missing from these tables; in studies checked, under half for an unresolved V gene and the rest for unknown reasons. The sample yields about 40,000 clones; 85% to 90% were counted once. The ten largest clonotypes hold 3.5% of the sample. This material consisted of peripheral blood, taken before any cancer treatment. These receptor sequences come from a man aged 18 to 49 with stage I lung adenocarcinoma.

The chain combines TRBV27 with TRBJ2-6, with D unclear. This CDR3 has 16 amino acids. The germline V gene has CDR1 MNHEY and CDR2 SMNVEV (reference sequence). Trimming pared 8 bases from V and 2 bases from J, leaving 16 bases between. CDR3 sequence reads: CASPSLNGTGANVLTF. The CDR3 DNA reads as TGTGCCAGCCCAAGTTTAAACGGAACTGGGGCCAACGTCCTGACTTTC.

The V gene is TRBV18, the J gene TRBJ1-5; no firm D call. The CDR3 extends over 14 amino acids. Per the germline V gene, CDR1 is KGHSH and CDR2 is LQKENI. Trimming took 3 bases from V and 5 from J, leaving 11 bases between them. DNA for the CDR3: TGTGCCAGCTCACCTGAAGCCTTGGATCAGCCCCAGCATTTT. Translation: CASSPEALDQPQHF.

This clone has just a few counts. The gene calls are TRBV5-4 and TRBJ1-1; D is undetermined. This CDR3 contains 16 residues. Germline assignment: CDR1 SGHNT and CDR2 YYREEE (reference sequence). V gave up 0 bases and J gave up 1 base, with 13 bases separating them. In DNA form, the CDR3 reads TGTGCCAGCAGCTTGGACTGGGGAGGCGGGAACACTGAAGCTTTCTTT. It encodes CASSLDWGGGNTEAFF.

The V call is TRBV2, the J call TRBJ1-1; D gene uncertain. The germline CDR1 and CDR2 sequences are SNHLY and FYNNEI. V was trimmed by 4 bases and J by 1 base, leaving 13 bases between them. The CDR3 covers 15 residues. In DNA form, the CDR3 reads TGTGCCAGCAGTGGTTCACGCCCATGGAACACTGAAGCTTTCTTT. This gives the protein CASSGSRPWNTEAFF.

V gene TRBV4-2 combines with J gene TRBJ2-7; D might be TRBD1 or TRBD2, each matching 5 bases. V shed 1 base and J shed 3 bases, with 13 bases lying between them. Per the germline V gene, CDR1 is LGHNA and CDR2 is YNFKEQ. This CDR3 is built from 15 residues. CDR3 DNA sequence: TGTGCCAGCAGCCAAGCCAGGGACCTTAACTACGAGCAGTACTTC. Its protein is CASSQARDLNYEQYF.

This clone has a handful of counts. The chain joins TRBV11-2 to TRBJ1-2; TRBD1 aligns across 8 bases. V lost 5 bases to trimming and J lost 1 base; unmatched junction nucleotides: 6. The CDR3 has 15 residues. Germline CDR1 is SGHAT and CDR2 is FQNNGV. The CDR3 sequence is CASSRQGWGNYGYTF. For the CDR3, the DNA is TGTGCCAGCAGCCGACAGGGGTGGGGTAACTATGGCTACACCTTC.

The rearrangement joins TRBV4-2 to TRBJ1-3, with D unresolved. Germline CDR1 and CDR2: LGHNA and YNFKEQ. The V gene lost 5 bases and the J gene lost 0 bases, with 11 bases spanning the gap. The CDR3 loop spans 15 amino acids. CDR3 nucleotides: TGTGCCAGCAGCTTGGCCGGCCGCTCTGGAAACACCATATATTTT. Translating it yields CASSLAGRSGNTIYF.

The chain carries TRBV7-2 and TRBJ2-7, with 9 nucleotides matching TRBD1. Germline V CDR1 and CDR2: SGHTA, FQGNSA. Trimming cost V 1 base and J 2 bases; bases outside gene matches: 3. The CDR3 is 15 amino acids. The CDR3 DNA follows: TGTGCCAGCAGCTTAGACAGGGGGCGCCCCTACGAGCAGTACTTC. Protein: CASSLDRGRPYEQYF.

V is TRBV30 and J is TRBJ2-7; D gene unclear. The CDR3 consists of 11 residues. V was clipped by 2 bases and J by 7 bases, with 9 bases between them. Germline assignment: CDR1 GTSNPN and CDR2 SVGIG (reference sequence). CDR3 sequence (DNA): TGTGCCTGGAGTTTATTTCTGGAGCAGTACTTC. Translating gives CAWSLFLEQYF. Full variable domain (remainder filled in from reference TRBV30 and TRBJ2-7): SQTIHQWPATLVQPVGSPLSLECTVEGTSNPNLYWYRQAAGRGLQLLFYSVGIGQISSEVPQNLSASRPQDRQFILSSKKLLLSDSGFYLCAWSLFLEQYFGPGTRLTVT.

This clone appeared a single time. The chain uses TRBV5-4 and TRBJ2-5, with D possibly TRBD2 on 6 matching bases. Germline V gene data show CDR1 as SGHNT and CDR2 as YYREEE (reference sequence). Trimming removed 3 bases at V and 2 bases at J, with 14 bases between. The CDR3 consists of 15 residues. The CDR3 region is CASSSTSGHQETQYF. DNA of the CDR3: TGTGCCAGCAGCTCTACAAGCGGGCATCAAGAGACCCAGTACTTC.

This CDR3 is CASSLWGLRGVQETQYF. Written as DNA, the CDR3 is TGTGCCAGCAGCTTATGGGGCTTGCGGGGGGTTCAAGAGACCCAGTACTTC. This chain joins TRBV7-2 and TRBJ2-5; 8 bases are a match to TRBD2. The trim removed 2 bases at V and 2 bases at J, leaving 10 bases unmatched. The CDR3 extends over 17 amino acids. Germline assignment: CDR1 SGHTA and CDR2 FQGNSA.

The J gene is TRBJ1-2, the V gene TRBV5-5, with TRBD1 matching over 10 bases. V lost 4 bases, J lost 6 bases, and 12 bases stayed unmatched. Germline V lookup: CDR1 SGHKS, CDR2 YYEKEE (reference sequence). CDR3 length: 16 amino acids. Here the CDR3 reads CASSPNSPGTGDGYTF. The DNA for the CDR3 is TGTGCCAGCAGCCCAAATTCACCAGGGACAGGGGATGGCTACACCTTC.

This clone has a handful of counts. Other DNA sequences of this sample code for an identical CDR3. The rearrangement links TRBV30 to TRBJ1-2; D is ambiguous. This CDR3 contains 13 residues. Germline-derived CDR1 and CDR2 are GTSNPN and SVGIG (reference sequence). Trimming took 0 bases from V and 0 from J, leaving 5 bases between them. Here the CDR3 DNA reads TGTGCCTGGAGTGTGGAGGCTAACTATGGCTACACCTTC. As protein: CAWSVEANYGYTF. The whole variable domain, filled in from reference TRBV30 and TRBJ1-2, reads SQTIHQWPATLVQPVGSPLSLECTVEGTSNPNLYWYRQAAGRGLQLLFYSVGIGQISSEVPQNLSASRPQDRQFILSSKKLLLSDSGFYLCAWSVEANYGYTFGSGTRLTVV.

This clone was detected once. The genes are TRBV5-4 and TRBJ1-5; D might be TRBD1 (6 bases). This CDR3 has 14 residues. Per germline, CDR1 SGHNT and CDR2 YYREEE (reference sequence). Trimming shortened V by 4 bases and J by 1 base, and 9 bases separated the two germline ends. CDR3 in amino acids: CASSNGQSNQPQHF. The CDR3 bases are TGTGCCAGCAGCAACGGACAGAGCAATCAGCCCCAGCATTTT.

The table lists this clone with a count of one. The chain carries TRBV2 and TRBJ1-1, with D unresolved. Trimming cost V 0 bases and J 4 bases, with 9 bases left between them. The CDR3 has 14 amino acids. Per germline, CDR1 SNHLY and CDR2 FYNNEI. CDR3 in amino acids: CASSEATGATEAFF. The CDR3 nucleotides read TGTGCCAGCAGTGAAGCTACGGGCGCCACTGAAGCTTTCTTT.

The gene calls are TRBV7-2 and TRBJ1-2; TRBD1 matches 9 bases. This CDR3 contains 14 residues. Germline assignment: CDR1 SGHTA and CDR2 FQGNSA. The V segment lost 4 bases and the J segment 9 bases; nucleotides outside the gene matches: 9. The CDR3 is CASSYVQQGASYTF. Written as DNA, the CDR3 is TGTGCCAGCAGCTACGTACAACAGGGGGCGAGCTACACCTTC.

The chain combines TRBV19 with TRBJ1-2, with D unresolved. The germline V gene encodes CDR1 LNHDA and CDR2 SQIVND (reference sequence). The CDR3 is made up of 14 amino acids. V lost 6 bases, J lost 7 bases, and 18 bases lay in between. The CDR3 protein is CASSPGPNAPGYTF. In DNA, the CDR3 is TGTGCCAGTAGCCCCGGGCCTAATGCTCCTGGCTACACCTTC.

This rearrangement joins TRBV6-6 to TRBJ2-7; D is unresolved. Germline assignment: CDR1 MNHNY and CDR2 SVGAGI (reference sequence). V lost 3 bases and J lost 7, with 7 bases in between. The CDR3 is 11 residues long. The CDR3 nucleotides read TGTGCCAGCAGTTATCCTAGTGAGCAGTACTTC. Its protein product is CASSYPSEQYF.

This clone has only a few counts. The CDR3 loop is CASSEGPGEPNEKLFF. Here the CDR3 DNA reads TGTGCTTCGTCTGAGGGACCGGGAGAACCTAATGAAAAACTGTTTTTT. V is TRBV12-5 and J is TRBJ1-4; a weak D match, TRBD1 (5 bases). The CDR3 length is 16 residues. Germline V gene sequence: CDR1 LGHNT, CDR2 FRNRAP. V was pared by 11 bases and J by 3 bases, with 22 bases between.

The chain is built from TRBV9 and TRBJ1-5; 7 bases map to TRBD1. The CDR3 contains 13 residues. Germline assignment: CDR1 SGDLS and CDR2 YYNGEE. Unmatched junction bases numbered 2, after V lost 4 bases and J lost 4 bases. The CDR3 DNA reads as TGTGCCAGCAGCAGACAGGGAAATCAGCCCCAGCATTTT. It yields the protein CASSRQGNQPQHF.

The chain combines TRBV6-5 with TRBJ1-3; D not certain. The V gene lost 2 bases and the J gene lost 3 bases, with 5 bases spanning the gap. Germline V gives CDR1 MNHEY, CDR2 SVGAGI. This CDR3 contains 13 residues. CDR3 coding DNA: TGTGCCAGCAGTTACGCAGATGGAAACACCATATATTTT. Amino acid sequence: CASSYADGNTIYF.

This sequence joins TRBV4-3 and TRBJ2-5; D call uncertain. Trimming removed 0 bases at V and 4 bases at J, with 6 bases between. Looked up from germline, CDR1 is LGHNA and CDR2 is YSLEER. This CDR3 contains 13 residues. The CDR3, as DNA: TGCGCCAGCAGCCAAGATAACGGAGAGACCCAGTACTTC. It yields the protein CASSQDNGETQYF.